This T cell receptor beta chain was sequenced for a study of CDR3 diversity in severe acne (dated by TCRdb to the late 2010s). This clonotype was seen at least ten times. Its recognized antigen is unknown. Base-call qualities are not available, and no considerably larger clone is one nucleotide away. Trimming removed 1 base from V and 1 base from J; the gene matches leave 0 bases unexplained. CDR1 DFQATT and CDR2 SNEGSKA were looked up in the germline V gene (reference sequence). The CDR3 starts with the cysteine, ends with the phenylalanine, and has 13 residues. The entry retains the CDR3 DNA only, 39 bases that are in frame from base 1. Preparation of the library involved PCR. The sample was run on an Illumina HiSeq 2000. The public reads were reanalyzed by TCRdb: fastp trimming at Q25, MiXCR alignment, in-frame beta chains only. Each entry merges the rows of one CDR3 protein and shows their most common DNA and genes. The table for this sample lists 89,000 or so distinct CDR3 sequences; about 50% of them were counted only once. The ten most abundant clones make up about a tenth of the sample.

The sequence joins TRBV20-1 to TRBJ1-1; TRBD1 fits 7 bases in the junction. This TCR was sampled from a male donor in good health, serving as a control. Sequencing input: blood. The CDR3 here reads CSARGTGNTEAFF. The DNA sequence follows: TGCAGTGCTAGAGGGACAGGGAACACTGAAGCTTTCTTT.